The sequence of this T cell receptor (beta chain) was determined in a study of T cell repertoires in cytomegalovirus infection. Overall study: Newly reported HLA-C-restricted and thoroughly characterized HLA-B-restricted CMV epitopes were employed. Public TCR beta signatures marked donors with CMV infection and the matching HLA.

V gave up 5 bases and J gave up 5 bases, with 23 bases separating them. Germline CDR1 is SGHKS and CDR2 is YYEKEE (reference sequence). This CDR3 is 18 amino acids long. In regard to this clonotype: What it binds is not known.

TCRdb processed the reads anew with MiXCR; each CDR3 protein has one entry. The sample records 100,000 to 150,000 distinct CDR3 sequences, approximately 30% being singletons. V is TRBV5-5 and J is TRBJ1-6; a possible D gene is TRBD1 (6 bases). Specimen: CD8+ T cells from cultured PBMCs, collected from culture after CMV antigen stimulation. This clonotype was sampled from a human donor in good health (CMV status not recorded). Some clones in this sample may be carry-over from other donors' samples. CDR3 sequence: CASRPGHSRAPNNSPLHF. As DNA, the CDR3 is TGTGCCAGCAGACCGGGACACTCCAGAGCTCCTAATAATTCACCCCTCCACTTT.